This T cell receptor (beta chain) was sequenced during a study of CD8+CD57+ T cells in acquired aplastic anemia. Overall study context: The sorted CD4+ and CD8+ cells yielded an average around 3.2 ug of DNA.

Germline values: CDR1 SQVTM, CDR2 ANQGSEA. This CDR3 spans 15 amino acids. Remarks on this clonotype: Its cognate antigen is unknown. One end of the junction is discordant with germline, which a read error may explain.

Using genomic DNA as the template, TCR beta VDJ and CDR3 profiling was carried out. TCRdb re-called the reads with MiXCR, one entry per CDR3 protein. The sample includes about 290,000 distinct CDR3 sequences, under 65% of them seen just once. All patients picked for sequencing had shown, by flow cytometry, an expansion of CD8+CD57+ cells. Patients uniformly had severe acquired aplastic anemia. Patients were untreated when blood was sampled. Whole-study findings and limits: Patients and controls had in common twenty-nine CD8+ CDR3 sequences.

This receptor was taken from a human donor with aplastic anemia. This chain uses TRBV29-1 with TRBJ2-5, with 10 bases fitting TRBD1. Source material: sorted CD4+, CD8+, or CD8+CD57+ T cells (not recorded which) from PBMCs. CDR3 amino acids: CSVGPDRGRSETQYF. CDR3 DNA sequence: TGCAGTGTTGGACCCGACAGGGGGCGGTCAGAGACCCAGTACTTC.